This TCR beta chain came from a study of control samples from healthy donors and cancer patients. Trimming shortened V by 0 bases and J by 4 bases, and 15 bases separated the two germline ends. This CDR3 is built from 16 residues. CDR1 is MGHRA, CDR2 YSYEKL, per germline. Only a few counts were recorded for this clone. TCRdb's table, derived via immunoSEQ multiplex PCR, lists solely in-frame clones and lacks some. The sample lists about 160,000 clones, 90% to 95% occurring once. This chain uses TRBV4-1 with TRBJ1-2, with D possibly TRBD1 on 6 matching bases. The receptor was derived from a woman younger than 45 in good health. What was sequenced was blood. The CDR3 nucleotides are TGCGCCAGCAGCCAAGATCAACGGGGGGCTAGCTATGGCTACACCTTC. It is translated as CASSQDQRGASYGYTF.